The 30 T cell receptor beta chains in this list originate from one sample, sequenced in a study of T cell responses to AZD1222 COVID-19 vaccine. The table came from immunoSEQ multiplex PCR; TCRdb's copy has only in-frame clones and leaves some out. The sample consists of around 130,000 clones, about 90% of them appearing once. Sequenced here: peripheral blood, sampled 28 days after the second AZD1222 dose. The receptors here all came from an adult who received the AZD1222 COVID-19 vaccine.

The chain has TRBV3-1 (or the pseudogene TRBV3-2) and TRBJ1-4; D unclear. This CDR3 contains 15 residues. The germline gives CDR1 LGHDT, CDR2 YNNKEL (reference sequence). Trimming left V 6 bases short and J 8 bases short, with 19 bases between. CDR3 in DNA: TGTGCCAGCAGGGACCTTTCGGACTGGGAGGAAAAACTGTTTTTT. It yields the protein CASRDLSDWEEKLFF.

The J gene is TRBJ1-5, the V gene TRBV7-2; tentative D call: TRBD1 (6 bases). This CDR3 spans 13 amino acids. Trimming removed 5 bases at V and 10 bases at J, with 15 bases between. Germline-derived CDR1 and CDR2 are SGHTA and FQGNSA. The CDR3 sequence: CASSQTGIEPQHF. The CDR3 coding sequence is TGTGCCAGCAGCCAAACAGGGATAGAACCCCAGCATTTT.

The chain employs TRBV7-2 and TRBJ1-5; D not resolved. Trimming shortened V by 5 bases and J by 10 bases, and 9 bases separated the two germline ends. This CDR3 has 11 residues. CDR1 is SGHTA and CDR2 is FQGNSA in the germline V gene. The CDR3 nucleotides are TGTGCCAGCAGCCCCCCGTATCCCCAGCATTTT. This sequence encodes CASSPPYPQHF. Looking up the rest from reference TRBV7-2 and TRBJ1-5 gives the full variable domain: GAGVSQSPSNKVTEKGKDVELRCDPISGHTALYWYRQSLGQGLEFLIYFQGNSAPDKSGLPSDRFSAERTGGSVSTLTIQRTQQEDSAVYLCASSPPYPQHFGDGTRLSIL.

The chain employs TRBV11-2 and TRBJ1-1; possibly TRBD1 for D (5 bases). Germline V gives CDR1 SGHAT, CDR2 FQNNGV. The CDR3 is 17 amino acids. V was trimmed by 4 bases and J by 0 bases, leaving 18 bases between them. The CDR3 DNA is TGTGCCAGCAGCTCCCGGGGGGGGGTAGCCCTGAACACTGAAGCTTTCTTT. Translated, it gives CASSSRGGVALNTEAFF.

This clone was counted once. V usage is TRBV7-9 and J usage is TRBJ1-3; D gene ambiguous. The germline V gene has CDR1 SEHNR and CDR2 FQNEAQ (reference sequence). Trimming pared 5 bases from V and 0 bases from J, leaving 8 bases between. The CDR3 runs to 14 residues. CDR3 DNA sequence: TGTGCCAGCAGCGCCGCGGTCTCTGGAAACACCATATATTTT. Protein product: CASSAAVSGNTIYF.

The chain carries TRBV4-1 and TRBJ2-1, with D perhaps being TRBD1 or TRBD2 (6 bases each). V lost 0 bases, J lost 0 bases, and 15 bases lay in between. Germline V gene data show CDR1 as MGHRA and CDR2 as YSYEKL. The CDR3 extends over 18 amino acids. The CDR3: CASSQDAGQVDSYNEQFF. The DNA of the CDR3 is TGCGCCAGCAGCCAAGATGCGGGACAAGTGGACTCCTACAATGAGCAGTTCTTC.

V and J are TRBV7-3 and TRBJ2-1; D unresolved. CDR1 and CDR2 (germline): SGHTA, FQGTGA. This CDR3 is 16 amino acids long. Trimming shortened V by 3 bases and J by 0 bases, and 12 bases separated the two germline ends. The DNA of the CDR3 is TGTGCCAGCAGCTTGACGGCTAGGAGCTCCTACAATGAGCAGTTCTTC. Its protein product is CASSLTARSSYNEQFF.

The chain employs TRBV10-3 and TRBJ2-4; no reliable D call. CDR3 length: 12 amino acids. Per the germline V gene, CDR1 is ENHRY and CDR2 is SYGVKD. Trimming shortened V by 10 bases and J by 3 bases, and 10 bases separated the two germline ends. Here the CDR3 reads CATSPGKNIQYF. As DNA, the CDR3 is TGTGCCACCTCCCCCGGCAAAAACATTCAGTACTTC.

The table lists this clone with a count of one. The chain is built from TRBV3-1 (or the pseudogene TRBV3-2) and TRBJ1-1; D might be TRBD1 (5 bases). The CDR3 extends over 14 amino acids. Germline lookup yields CDR1 LGHDT and CDR2 YNNKEL (reference sequence). Trimming pared 4 bases from V and 10 bases from J, leaving 19 bases between. Here the CDR3 reads CASSPLQASTAAFF. DNA for the CDR3: TGTGCCAGCAGCCCGTTACAGGCCTCGACGGCAGCTTTCTTT.

This chain uses TRBV11-3 with TRBJ2-2; the D gene is possibly TRBD2 (7 bases). The CDR3 has 16 amino acids. Germline V gene lookup returns CDR1 SGHNT and CDR2 YENEEA. The V and J ends lost 5 bases and 6 bases respectively, with 19 bases between them. The CDR3 DNA follows: TGTGCCAGCAGCATCAGGGACCTCGGGGGGCCCGGGGAGCTGTTTTTT. Protein: CASSIRDLGGPGELFF.

This rearrangement joins TRBV19 to TRBJ2-1, with TRBD1 matching 9 bases. The germline V gene has CDR1 LNHDA and CDR2 SQIVND (reference sequence). V lost 4 bases, J lost 4 bases, and 5 bases stayed unmatched. This CDR3 contains 15 residues. The CDR3 DNA follows: TGTGCCAGTAGTAAGGGGACAGGGTCTTACAATGAGCAGTTCTTC. Its translation is CASSKGTGSYNEQFF.

The chain combines TRBV5-4 with TRBJ2-5; D ambiguous. The CDR3 consists of 12 residues. The V gene lost 4 bases and the J gene lost 4 bases, with 8 bases spanning the gap. Germline lookup yields CDR1 SGHNT and CDR2 YYREEE (reference sequence). CDR3 bases: TGTGCCAGCAGCACCCTGGTAGAGACCCAGTACTTC. Translation: CASSTLVETQYF.

This sequence joins TRBV6-5 and TRBJ2-3; 10 bases are shared with TRBD2. The CDR3 contains 15 residues. Unmatched junction bases numbered 5, after V lost 5 bases and J lost 3 bases. Germline V gene data show CDR1 as MNHEY and CDR2 as SVGAGI. The CDR3 region is CASSPAGGTTDTQYF. For the CDR3, the DNA is TGTGCCAGCAGTCCAGCGGGAGGGACGACAGATACGCAGTATTTT.

A single count supports this clone. The V call is TRBV7-3, the J call TRBJ1-6; D might be TRBD1 (5 bases). Germline loops: CDR1 SGHTA, CDR2 FQGTGA. The V end was cut by 4 bases, the J end by 14 bases, with 12 bases between. The CDR3 consists of 12 residues. CDR3 in amino acids: CASSSPGLALHF. For the CDR3, the DNA is TGTGCCAGCAGCTCCCCAGGGTTGGCCCTCCACTTT.

The gene calls are TRBV10-3 and TRBJ2-7; D is possibly TRBD1 or TRBD2 (5 bases each). CDR3 length: 14 residues. The germline V and J ends were trimmed by 2 bases and 6 bases, with 14 bases remaining between them. CDR1 and CDR2 (germline): ENHRY, SYGVKD. CDR3 protein: CAISEPRGRFEQYF. Here the CDR3 DNA reads TGTGCCATCAGTGAGCCCCGGGGACGTTTCGAGCAGTACTTC.

The gene calls are TRBV15 and TRBJ1-3; 7 nucleotides match TRBD1. CDR3 length: 16 amino acids. Germline values: CDR1 LNHNV, CDR2 YYDKDF (reference sequence). Trimming took 3 bases from V and 7 from J; bases not matched to a gene: 12. The CDR3 sequence is CATSRTTGARWNTIYF. The CDR3 region has the DNA TGTGCCACCAGCAGGACAACAGGGGCCAGGTGGAACACCATATATTTT.

The chain recombines TRBV5-1 with TRBJ1-1; the D gene is possibly TRBD1 (5 bases). The germline CDR1 and CDR2 sequences are SGHRS and YFSETQ. CDR3 length: 14 residues. Trimming stripped 4 bases from V and 4 bases from J, with 14 bases between. CDR3 DNA sequence: TGCGCCAGCAGCCCCCCCAGGGCTGGCACTGAAGCTTTCTTT. The encoded protein is CASSPPRAGTEAFF. The whole variable domain, filled in from reference TRBV5-1 and TRBJ1-1, reads KAGVTQTPRYLIKTRGQQVTLSCSPISGHRSVSWYQQTPGQGLQFLFEYFSETQRNKGNFPGRFSGRQFSNSRSEMNVSTLELGDSALYLCASSPPRAGTEAFFGQGTRLTVV.

This chain joins TRBV12-5 and TRBJ1-2; unclear D gene. Trimming pared 9 bases from V and 7 bases from J, leaving 18 bases between. Germline values: CDR1 LGHNT, CDR2 FRNRAP. The CDR3 is made up of 13 amino acids. The CDR3, as DNA: TGTGCTAGCGCCTCTCCCATGGACCGTGGCTACACCTTC. Translating it yields CASASPMDRGYTF.

In its sample, this clone was seen once. The chain links TRBV7-6 to TRBJ1-5; D perhaps matches TRBD1 (6 bases). The CDR3 has 16 residues. Trimming stripped 5 bases from V and 1 base from J, with 15 bases between. Germline lookup yields CDR1 SGHVS and CDR2 FNYEAQ. This chain's CDR3 is CASSPSGGPSNQPQHF. Here the CDR3 DNA reads TGTGCCAGCAGCCCCAGCGGGGGGCCAAGCAATCAGCCCCAGCATTTT. Supplemented by reference TRBV7-6 and TRBJ1-5, the full variable domain reads GAGVSQSPRYKVTKRGQDVALRCDPISGHVSLYWYRQALGQGPEFLTYFNYEAQQDKSGLPNDRFSAERPEGSISTLTIQRTEQRDSAMYRCASSPSGGPSNQPQHFGDGTRLSIL.

The chain is built from TRBV5-1 and TRBJ2-5, with 9 bases fitting TRBD1. CDR3 length: 18 amino acids. V was clipped by 0 bases and J by 1 base; unmatched bases: 10. CDR1 is SGHRS, CDR2 YFSETQ, per germline. The CDR3 DNA follows: TGCGCCAGCAGCTTGGGGCCCACAGGGGGCGGGCGCCAAGAGACCCAGTACTTC. Protein: CASSLGPTGGGRQETQYF.

The chain recombines TRBV4-1 with TRBJ1-1, with a possible D match to TRBD1 (6 bases). This CDR3 has 14 amino acids. CDR1 is MGHRA and CDR2 is YSYEKL in the germline V gene. Trimming removed 4 bases at V and 4 bases at J, with 13 bases between. This CDR3 is CASSLHRAGTEAFF. CDR3 nucleotide sequence: TGCGCCAGCAGCCTCCACAGGGCGGGCACTGAAGCTTTCTTT.

The chain combines TRBV3-1 (or the pseudogene TRBV3-2) with TRBJ1-2; D unresolved. V lost 3 bases and J lost 0, with 8 bases in between. This CDR3 spans 14 amino acids. CDR1 is LGHDT and CDR2 is YNNKEL in the germline V gene (reference sequence). The CDR3 here is CASSQTGANYGYTF. CDR3 DNA sequence: TGTGCCAGCAGCCAGACCGGTGCTAACTATGGCTACACCTTC.

The V gene is TRBV11-2, the J gene TRBJ2-6, with D unclear. The CDR3 covers 18 residues. With 4 bases removed from V and 4 bases from J, the gap between germline ends came to 20 bases. Germline V gives CDR1 SGHAT, CDR2 FQNNGV. Written as DNA, the CDR3 is TGTGCCAGCAGCTACGGGCGGTGGGCCTCCTCCGGGGCCAACGTCCTGACTTTC. As protein: CASSYGRWASSGANVLTF.

In DNA, the CDR3 is TGCGCCAGCAGCCAAGATCTGGGGAACACCATATATTTT. Translating gives CASSQDLGNTIYF. This chain uses TRBV4-3 with TRBJ1-3; no clear D. Per the germline V gene, CDR1 is LGHNA and CDR2 is YSLEER. This CDR3 is 13 amino acids long. Trimming cost V 0 bases and J 7 bases, with 7 bases left between them.

The chain uses TRBV28 and TRBJ2-7; no reliable D call. Trimming took off 6 bases at V and 3 bases at J, with 9 bases between the two ends. This CDR3 region has 12 residues. CDR1 MDHEN and CDR2 SYDVKM come from the germline V gene. In nucleotides, the CDR3 is TGTGCCAGCAGCGAGGCCTTCTACGAGCAGTACTTC. This codes for CASSEAFYEQYF.

The chain joins TRBV6-6 to TRBJ2-3; 11 bases are shared with TRBD2. V shed 5 bases and J 3 bases; nucleotides not matched to a gene: 4. The CDR3 sequence is 15 residues long. Germline V CDR1 and CDR2: MNHNY, SVGAGI (reference sequence). The CDR3 spells CASSLTSGGTDTQYF. CDR3 DNA sequence: TGTGCCAGCAGTCTTACTAGCGGGGGAACAGATACGCAGTATTTT.

The chain joins TRBV28 to TRBJ1-2; 8 bases are a match to TRBD1. The CDR3 consists of 15 residues. Trimming took 8 bases from V and 1 from J; bases not matched to a gene: 9. In germline, CDR1 is MDHEN, CDR2 SYDVKM. The CDR3 sequence is CASFQGAALNYGYTF. CDR3 DNA: TGTGCCAGCTTCCAGGGGGCAGCACTTAACTATGGCTACACCTTC.

CDR3 protein: CARPSRDALTYEQYF. CDR3 nucleotides: TGTGCCAGACCGTCCCGGGACGCCCTCACCTACGAGCAGTACTTC. The chain links TRBV19 to TRBJ2-7; D possibly uses TRBD1 or TRBD2 (5 bases each). The CDR3 runs 15 residues. From germline, CDR1 is LNHDA and CDR2 SQIVND (reference sequence). Trimming removed 9 bases at V and 2 bases at J, with 20 bases between.

V gene TRBV7-3 combines with J gene TRBJ1-4; D is perhaps TRBD1 (6 bases). The CDR3 contains 15 residues. V lost 2 bases to trimming and J lost 7 bases, with 14 bases between them. Germline loops: CDR1 SGHTA, CDR2 FQGTGA. The CDR3: CASSLRRTAAEKLFF. The CDR3 DNA reads as TGTGCCAGCAGCTTACGCCGGACAGCGGCTGAAAAACTGTTTTTT.

The V and J genes are TRBV5-1 and TRBJ1-5, with a weak D call TRBD1 (6 bases). The V and J ends lost 0 bases and 7 bases respectively, with 11 bases between them. From germline, CDR1 is SGHRS and CDR2 YFSETQ. CDR3 length: 14 residues. DNA for the CDR3: TGCGCCAGCAGCTTGGGGACAGATGGGCAGCCCCAGCATTTT. It codes for CASSLGTDGQPQHF.